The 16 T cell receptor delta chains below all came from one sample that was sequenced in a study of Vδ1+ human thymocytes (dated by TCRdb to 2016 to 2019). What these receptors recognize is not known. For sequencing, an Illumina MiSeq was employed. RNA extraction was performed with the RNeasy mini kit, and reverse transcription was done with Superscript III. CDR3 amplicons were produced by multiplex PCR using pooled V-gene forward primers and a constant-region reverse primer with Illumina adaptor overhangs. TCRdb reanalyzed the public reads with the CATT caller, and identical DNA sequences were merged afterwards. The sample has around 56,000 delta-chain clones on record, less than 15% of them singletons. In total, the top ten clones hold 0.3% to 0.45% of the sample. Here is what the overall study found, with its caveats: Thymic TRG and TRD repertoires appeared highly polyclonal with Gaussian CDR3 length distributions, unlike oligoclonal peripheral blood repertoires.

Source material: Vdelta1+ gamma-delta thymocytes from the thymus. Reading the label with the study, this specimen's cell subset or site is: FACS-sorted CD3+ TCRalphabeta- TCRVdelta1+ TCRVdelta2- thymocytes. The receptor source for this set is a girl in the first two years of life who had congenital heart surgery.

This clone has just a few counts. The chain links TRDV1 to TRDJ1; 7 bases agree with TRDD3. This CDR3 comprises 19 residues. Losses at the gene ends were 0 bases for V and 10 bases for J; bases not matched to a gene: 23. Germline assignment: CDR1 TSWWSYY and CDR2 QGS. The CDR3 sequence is CALGELGTLRLLGISGLIF. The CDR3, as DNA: TGTGCTCTTGGGGAACTAGGTACGCTCCGACTACTGGGGATCAGTGGACTCATCTTT.

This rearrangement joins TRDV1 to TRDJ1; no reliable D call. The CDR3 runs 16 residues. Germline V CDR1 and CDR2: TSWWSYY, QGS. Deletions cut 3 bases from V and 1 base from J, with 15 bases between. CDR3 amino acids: CALGEVSAPGTDKLIF. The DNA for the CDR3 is TGTGCTCTTGGGGAGGTTTCCGCACCAGGCACCGATAAACTCATCTTT.

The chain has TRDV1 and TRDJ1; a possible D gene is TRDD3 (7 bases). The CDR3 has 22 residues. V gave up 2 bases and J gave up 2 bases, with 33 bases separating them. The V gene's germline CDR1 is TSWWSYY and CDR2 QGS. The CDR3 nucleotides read TGTGCTCTTGGGGAAGGTATTCCTCCCTCCTACCCTGTACTGGGGTTTACCGATAAACTCATCTTT. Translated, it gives CALGEGIPPSYPVLGFTDKLIF.

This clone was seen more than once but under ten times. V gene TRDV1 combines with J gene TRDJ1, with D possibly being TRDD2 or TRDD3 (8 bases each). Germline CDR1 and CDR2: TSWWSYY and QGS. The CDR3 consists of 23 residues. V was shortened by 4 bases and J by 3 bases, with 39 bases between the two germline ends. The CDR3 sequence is CALGASYGTGGSGLEYGADKLIF. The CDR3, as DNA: TGTGCTCTTGGGGCTTCCTACGGTACTGGGGGCTCCGGGCTAGAGTATGGCGCCGATAAACTCATCTTT.

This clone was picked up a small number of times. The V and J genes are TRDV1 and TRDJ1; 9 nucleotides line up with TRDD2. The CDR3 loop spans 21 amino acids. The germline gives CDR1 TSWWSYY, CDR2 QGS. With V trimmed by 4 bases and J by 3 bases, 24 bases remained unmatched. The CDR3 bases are TGTGCTCTTGGGGTCGTCCTTCCTACGCTGGGGATGCCGCCCAGTCCCGATAAACTCATCTTT. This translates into CALGVVLPTLGMPPSPDKLIF.

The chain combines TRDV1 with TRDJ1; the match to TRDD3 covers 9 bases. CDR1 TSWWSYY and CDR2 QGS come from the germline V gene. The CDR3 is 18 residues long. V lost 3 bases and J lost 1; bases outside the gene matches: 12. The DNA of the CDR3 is TGTGCTCTTGGGGAGCCTTCCCGACTGGGGGACCCCACCGATAAACTCATCTTT. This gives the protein CALGEPSRLGDPTDKLIF.

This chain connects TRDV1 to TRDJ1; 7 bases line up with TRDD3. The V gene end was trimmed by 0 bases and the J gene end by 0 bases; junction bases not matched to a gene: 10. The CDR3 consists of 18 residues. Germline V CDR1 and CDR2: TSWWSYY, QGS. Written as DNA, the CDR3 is TGTGCTCTTGGGGAACTTGAGGGGGGATCTCTCCACACCGATAAACTCATCTTT. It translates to CALGELEGGSLHTDKLIF.

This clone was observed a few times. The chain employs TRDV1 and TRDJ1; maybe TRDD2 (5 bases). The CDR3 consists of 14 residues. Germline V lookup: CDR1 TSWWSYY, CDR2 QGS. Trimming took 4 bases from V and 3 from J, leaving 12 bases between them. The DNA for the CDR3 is TGTGCTCTTGGGGCCGGCCTTCTGGCCGATAAACTCATCTTT. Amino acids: CALGAGLLADKLIF.

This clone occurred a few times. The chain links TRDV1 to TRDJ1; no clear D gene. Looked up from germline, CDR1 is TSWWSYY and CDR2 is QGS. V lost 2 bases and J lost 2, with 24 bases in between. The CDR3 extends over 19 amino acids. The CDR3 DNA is TGTGCTCTTGGGGAAGAACGGGGTCTGTTAGTGCTCGGGACCGATAAACTCATCTTT. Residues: CALGEERGLLVLGTDKLIF.

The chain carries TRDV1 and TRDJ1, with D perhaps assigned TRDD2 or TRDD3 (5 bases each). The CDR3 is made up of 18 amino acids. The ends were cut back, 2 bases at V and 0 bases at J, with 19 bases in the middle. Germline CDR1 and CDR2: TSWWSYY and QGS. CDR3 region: CALGEGFFPGGYTDKLIF. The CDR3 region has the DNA TGTGCTCTTGGGGAAGGGTTCTTCCCCGGGGGGTACACCGATAAACTCATCTTT.

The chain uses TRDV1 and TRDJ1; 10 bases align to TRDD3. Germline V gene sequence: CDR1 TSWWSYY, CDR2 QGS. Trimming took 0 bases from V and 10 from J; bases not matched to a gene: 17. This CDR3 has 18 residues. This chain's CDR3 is CALGELRTSLLGDRGLIF. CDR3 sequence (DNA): TGTGCTCTTGGGGAACTGAGGACTTCTTTACTGGGGGATCGTGGACTCATCTTT.

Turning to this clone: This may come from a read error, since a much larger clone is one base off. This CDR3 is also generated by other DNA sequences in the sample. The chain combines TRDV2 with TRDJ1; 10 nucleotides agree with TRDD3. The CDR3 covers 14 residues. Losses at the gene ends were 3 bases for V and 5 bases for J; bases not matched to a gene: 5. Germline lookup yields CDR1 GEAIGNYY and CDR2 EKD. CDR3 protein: CACDSWGISDKLIF. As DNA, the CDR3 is TGTGCCTGTGACTCCTGGGGGATATCTGATAAACTCATCTTT.

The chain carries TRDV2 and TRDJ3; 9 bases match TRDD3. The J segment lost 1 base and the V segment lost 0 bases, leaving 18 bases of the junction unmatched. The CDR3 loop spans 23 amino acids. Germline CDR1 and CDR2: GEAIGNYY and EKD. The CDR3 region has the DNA TGTGCCTGTGACACCGGAAGTACGGAAACTGGGGGACCTCAATCCTGGGACACCCGACAGATGTTTTTC. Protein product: CACDTGSTETGGPQSWDTRQMFF.

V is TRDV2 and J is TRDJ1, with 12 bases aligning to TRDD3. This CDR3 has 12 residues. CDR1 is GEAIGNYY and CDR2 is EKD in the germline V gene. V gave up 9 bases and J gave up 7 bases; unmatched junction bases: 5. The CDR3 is CARAGGYVKLIF. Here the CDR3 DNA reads TGTGCCCGTGCTGGGGGATACGTTAAACTCATCTTT.

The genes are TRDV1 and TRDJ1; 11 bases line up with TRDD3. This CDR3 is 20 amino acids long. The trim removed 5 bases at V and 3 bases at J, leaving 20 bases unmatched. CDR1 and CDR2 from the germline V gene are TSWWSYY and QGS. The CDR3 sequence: CALGYDERGLGDRRADKLIF. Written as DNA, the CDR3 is TGTGCTCTTGGGTACGACGAAAGGGGACTGGGGGATAGGAGAGCCGATAAACTCATCTTT.

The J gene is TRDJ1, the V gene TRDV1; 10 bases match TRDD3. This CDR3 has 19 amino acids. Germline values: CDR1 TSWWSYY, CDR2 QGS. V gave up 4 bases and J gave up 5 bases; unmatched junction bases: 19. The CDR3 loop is CALGAYLLGDPLARDKLIF. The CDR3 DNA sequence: TGTGCTCTTGGGGCGTATCTACTGGGGGATCCCTTAGCCCGAGATAAACTCATCTTT.